These T cell receptor beta chains were read from a single sample in a study of quantifying T cell responses using KT2 cells. TCRdb reprocessed the UMI-ligation and nested PCR reads with MiXCR, giving one entry per CDR3 protein. The table records tens of thousands of distinct CDR3 sequences, about 12% of them present only once. What was sequenced was PBMCs spiked with cells of the T cell clone KT2. These TCRs come from a human donor. Each CDR3 is given with its conserved first and last residue. D genes are given only for firm matches. The size field is filled for only some rows; it gives once, few, many or a size class.

D	size	V	J	CDR3	DNA
TRBD2	many	TRBV4-2	TRBJ2-3	CASSQEAGVGTDTQYF	TGTGCCAGCAGCCAAGAGGCGGGAGTCGGCACAGATACGCAGTATTTT
-	few	TRBV7-9	TRBJ2-7	CASSLGAGDEQYF	TGTGCCAGCAGCCTAGGGGCAGGGGACGAGCAGTACTTC
-	-	TRBV4-3	TRBJ1-3	CASSQEPRFEGTGNTIYF	TGCGCCAGCAGCCAAGAACCCCGCTTCGAAGGGACTGGAAACACCATATATTTT
-	many	TRBV7-6	TRBJ2-6	CASSLAGANVLTF	TGTGCCAGCAGCTTAGCTGGGGCCAACGTCCTGACTTTC
-	many	TRBV4-1	TRBJ1-5	CASSQDGKSNQPQHF	TGCGCCAGCAGCCAAGATGGAAAGTCCAATCAGCCCCAGCATTTT
-	-	TRBV4-1	TRBJ2-2	CASSQEKKQITGELFF	TGCGCCAGCAGCCAAGAAAAAAAACAGATCACCGGGGAGCTGTTTTTT
-	few	TRBV11-2	TRBJ2-3	CASSRPGSRLTDTQYF	TGTGCCAGCAGCCGCCCGGGGAGTCGACTCACAGATACGCAGTATTTT
-	-	TRBV24-1	TRBJ2-7	CATSDPDRPWGSYEQYF	TGTGCCACCAGTGACCCAGACAGGCCTTGGGGGTCCTACGAGCAGTACTTC
-	few	TRBV7-6	TRBJ2-3	CASSLVALPITDTQYF	TGTGCCAGCAGCTTAGTGGCGCTCCCAATAACAGATACGCAGTATTTT
TRBD2	few	TRBV12-3/TRBV12-4	TRBJ2-3	CASSLGGAWTDTQYF	TGTGCCAGCAGTCTCGGGGGGGCCTGGACAGATACGCAGTATTTT
TRBD1	-	TRBV27	TRBJ1-2	CASRGQGRNYGYTF	TGTGCCAGCAGGGGACAGGGGCGGAACTATGGCTACACCTTC
TRBD1	-	TRBV3-1	TRBJ1-5	CASSQESGRGNQPQHF	TGTGCCAGCAGCCAAGAAAGTGGCAGGGGGAATCAGCCCCAGCATTTT
-	-	TRBV27	TRBJ2-5	CASSYKYQETQYF	TGTGCCAGCAGTTACAAGTATCAAGAGACCCAGTACTTC
TRBD1	many	TRBV4-2	TRBJ1-1	CASSQTGGITEAFF	TGTGCCAGCAGCCAAACAGGGGGGATCACTGAAGCTTTCTTT
-	many	TRBV19	TRBJ1-1	CASSIGGGGTEAFF	TGTGCCAGTAGTATTGGAGGTGGTGGCACTGAAGCTTTCTTT
-	-	TRBV5-1	TRBJ1-3	CASSLTAGNTIYF	TGCGCCAGCAGCCTGACAGCAGGGAACACCATATATTTT
-	few	TRBV7-9	TRBJ2-1	CASSLSEGSYNEQFF	TGTGCCAGCAGCTTAAGCGAGGGCTCCTACAATGAGCAGTTCTTC